A single sample is the source of the 32 T cell receptor beta chains below, sequenced in a study of cytomegalovirus exposure and HLA in healthy donors. PCR used 60 Vbeta primers and 13 Jbeta primers. Profiled with immunoSEQ multiplex PCR; TCRdb holds only in-frame clones, not every one. The data contain under 150,000 clones, around 75% of them seen just once; the ten biggest clones take up around 2.9%. The sequencing input was PBMCs. The receptors derive from a man aged 25 to 45 in good health and CMV-seronegative.

CDR3 DNA sequence: TGTGCCAGCAGTTTGAGCGGGAACAATGAGCAGTTCTTC. It encodes CASSLSGNNEQFF. The chain recombines TRBV28 with TRBJ2-1; TRBD2 matches at 7 bases. J was trimmed by 5 bases and V by 3 bases; bases with no gene match: 1. Germline loops: CDR1 MDHEN, CDR2 SYDVKM. The CDR3 has 13 amino acids.

V usage is TRBV9 and J usage is TRBJ1-2; D unresolved. Looked up from germline, CDR1 is SGDLS and CDR2 is YYNGEE. V was clipped by 2 bases and J by 6 bases, with 14 bases between them. The CDR3 totals 14 residues. CDR3 sequence (DNA): TGTGCCAGCAGCGTGACGGGGAAGGGCCATGGCTACACCTTC. Its translation: CASSVTGKGHGYTF. Full variable domain (rest looked up from reference TRBV9 and TRBJ1-2): DSGVTQTPKHLITATGQRVTLRCSPRSGDLSVYWYQQSLDQGLQFLIQYYNGEERAKGNILERFSAQQFPDLHSELNLSSLELGDSALYFCASSVTGKGHGYTFGSGTRLTVV.

The V call is TRBV6-5, the J call TRBJ1-3; no definite D call. Germline V CDR1 and CDR2: MNHEY, SVGAGI. CDR3 length: 14 amino acids. V lost 6 bases and J lost 0, with 9 bases in between. CDR3 amino acids: CASSTRSSGNTIYF. The CDR3 DNA reads TGTGCCAGCAGCACACGGAGCTCTGGAAACACCATATATTTT.

This clone has just one count. The V and J genes are TRBV6-1 and TRBJ1-4, with D unresolved. With 6 bases removed from V and 7 bases from J, the gap between germline ends came to 18 bases. The CDR3 contains 15 residues. Germline loops: CDR1 MNHNS, CDR2 SASEGT. DNA for the CDR3: TGTGCCAGCAGGTTAACAGCGGCCCTGGGTGAAAAACTGTTTTTT. Its protein product is CASRLTAALGEKLFF.

This sequence joins TRBV18 and TRBJ1-4; D remains ambiguous. The V end was cut by 2 bases, the J end by 5 bases, with 9 bases between. Germline CDR1 is KGHSH and CDR2 is LQKENI. The CDR3 extends over 14 amino acids. The CDR3 protein is CASSPGLGNEKLFF. The CDR3 bases are TGTGCCAGCTCACCAGGCCTGGGCAATGAAAAACTGTTTTTT.

This clone has only a few counts. The CDR3 nucleotides are TGTGCCAGCAGTTTTTGGCGGGGCCCCCGTATCGACGAGCAGTACTTC. This translates into CASSFWRGPRIDEQYF. The V call is TRBV28, the J call TRBJ2-7, with D possibly matching TRBD2 (6 bases). V was trimmed by 3 bases and J by 5 bases, leaving 20 bases between them. CDR1 and CDR2 (germline): MDHEN, SYDVKM. CDR3 length: 16 residues.

The CDR3 spells CASSIAGQETQYF. In nucleotides, the CDR3 is TGTGCCAGTAGTATCGCGGGACAAGAGACCCAGTACTTC. The chain links TRBV19 to TRBJ2-5; tentatively, D is TRBD2 (6 bases). Germline loops: CDR1 LNHDA, CDR2 SQIVND (reference sequence). This CDR3 has 13 amino acids. The V end lost 3 bases, the J end lost 2 bases, and 7 bases lay between the germline ends.

This clone turned up a few times. The chain uses TRBV5-1 and TRBJ2-1; 9 nucleotides agree with TRBD1. The V and J ends lost 0 bases and 7 bases, in that order; junction bases with no gene match: 5. The V gene's germline CDR1 is SGHRS and CDR2 YFSETQ. This CDR3 spans 15 amino acids. CDR3 nucleotides: TGCGCCAGCAGCTTGGAGGGACAGGGCGTGAATGAGCAGTTCTTC. Translating gives CASSLEGQGVNEQFF.

This chain links TRBV28 with TRBJ1-5; 9 bases line up with TRBD1. V shed 5 bases and J 6 bases; nucleotides not matched to a gene: 11. This CDR3 region has 16 residues. The germline V gene encodes CDR1 MDHEN and CDR2 SYDVKM. CDR3 region: CASSLSYLDRGQPQHF. In DNA form, the CDR3 reads TGTGCCAGCAGTCTTTCTTACCTGGACAGGGGTCAGCCCCAGCATTTT.

The chain recombines TRBV2 with TRBJ2-7; TRBD1 agrees at 8 bases. This CDR3 contains 14 residues. CDR1 SNHLY and CDR2 FYNNEI come from the germline V gene. The V segment lost 4 bases and the J segment 3 bases; nucleotides outside the gene matches: 5. CDR3 DNA: TGTGCCAGCAGTGCGCCGGGACAGGACTACGAGCAGTACTTC. Translation: CASSAPGQDYEQYF. The full variable domain, in which reference TRBV2 and TRBJ2-7 provide the parts outside the CDR3, is EPEVTQTPSHQVTQMGQEVILRCVPISNHLYFYWYRQILGQKVEFLVSFYNNEISEKSEIFDDQFSVERPDGSNFTLKIRSTKLEDSAMYFCASSAPGQDYEQYFGPGTRLTVT.

This sequence joins TRBV29-1 and TRBJ1-1; 10 bases are a match to TRBD1. Losses at the gene ends were 4 bases for V and 3 bases for J; bases not matched to a gene: 11. Germline CDR1 reads SQVTM; CDR2 reads ANQGSEA. The CDR3 totals 16 residues. The CDR3 DNA sequence: TGCAGCGTTGTAAGGGGGACAGGGGTTTTGGACACTGAAGCTTTCTTT. Protein: CSVVRGTGVLDTEAFF.

In the case of this clone: One end of the junction varies from germline; a read error may be responsible. The chain carries TRBV7-7 and TRBJ2-2; D gene unclear. Germline lookup yields CDR1 SSHAT and CDR2 FNYEAQ (reference sequence). The CDR3 runs 17 residues. Written as DNA, the CDR3 is TGTGCTAGCAGCCGTGGGTGGCAACCCGGAGACACCGGGGAGCTGTTTTTT. Translating it yields CASSRGWQPGDTGELFF.

The CDR3 protein is CASSYGTPSGNTIYF. The DNA of the CDR3 is TGTGCCAGCAGTTACGGGACACCCTCTGGAAACACCATATATTTT. The chain recombines TRBV6-5 with TRBJ1-3; tentative D call: TRBD1 (6 bases). CDR1 is MNHEY, CDR2 SVGAGI, per germline. This CDR3 contains 15 residues. Trimming removed 2 bases from V and 0 bases from J, with 8 bases in between.

This clone was found a few times. The chain links TRBV6-1 to TRBJ1-5; D is uncertain. Trimming removed 10 bases at V and 0 bases at J, with 16 bases between. The CDR3 loop spans 15 amino acids. CDR1 is MNHNS and CDR2 is SASEGT in the germline V gene. This chain's CDR3 is CATLEVVGSNQPQHF. The CDR3 DNA reads TGTGCCACCCTCGAAGTTGTCGGTAGCAATCAGCCCCAGCATTTT.

This sequence joins TRBV28 and TRBJ2-3; tentatively, D is TRBD2 (5 bases). Per germline, CDR1 MDHEN and CDR2 SYDVKM. Trimming took off 8 bases at V and 6 bases at J, with 15 bases between the two ends. The CDR3 extends over 13 amino acids. The DNA of the CDR3 is TGTGCCAGCCGTCGGGGAGAAGAGGATACGCAGTATTTT. It specifies CASRRGEEDTQYF.

CDR3 region: CATSSQAGAFTDTQYF. CDR3 DNA: TGTGCCACCAGCAGTCAAGCGGGAGCCTTCACAGATACGCAGTATTTT. V and J are TRBV15 and TRBJ2-3, with 8 bases that match TRBD2. The CDR3 has 16 amino acids. The V gene's germline CDR1 is LNHNV and CDR2 YYDKDF (reference sequence). Germline trimming cut 3 bases from V and 2 bases from J; bases unmatched to any gene: 7.

The V gene is TRBV25-1, the J gene TRBJ2-1; 10 nucleotides agree with TRBD1. The CDR3 extends over 17 amino acids. Trimming at V came to 6 bases and at J to 7 bases, leaving 15 bases not matched to a gene. The germline V gene has CDR1 MGHDK and CDR2 SYGVNS. The CDR3 loop is CASSADLRDRGWNEQFF. CDR3 nucleotide sequence: TGTGCCAGCAGCGCCGATCTCCGGGACAGGGGTTGGAATGAGCAGTTCTTC.

The chain uses TRBV30 and TRBJ2-1; unclear D gene. The V end lost 0 bases, the J end lost 6 bases, and 9 bases lay between the germline ends. The CDR3 extends over 13 amino acids. From germline, CDR1 is GTSNPN and CDR2 SVGIG (reference sequence). The CDR3 here is CAWSVFSGNEQFF. The CDR3 coding sequence is TGTGCCTGGAGTGTATTTTCCGGCAATGAGCAGTTCTTC.

J is TRBJ1-2 and V is TRBV5-4; TRBD1 matches at 7 bases. V gave up 2 bases and J gave up 4 bases; unmatched junction bases: 2. The CDR3 covers 13 residues. The germline V gene encodes CDR1 SGHNT and CDR2 YYREEE (reference sequence). CDR3 DNA sequence: TGTGCCAGCAGCTTTAACAGGGGCTATGGCTACACCTTC. Protein: CASSFNRGYGYTF.

This chain joins TRBV2 and TRBJ1-6; 10 nucleotides agree with TRBD1. Germline loops: CDR1 SNHLY, CDR2 FYNNEI. CDR3 length equals 15 residues. J was trimmed by 9 bases and V by 6 bases; bases with no gene match: 8. The CDR3 is CASSSDRGIGSPLHF. The DNA for the CDR3 is TGTGCCAGCAGCTCGGACAGGGGGATTGGTTCACCCCTCCACTTT.

This chain links TRBV4-3 with TRBJ2-1; possibly TRBD1 for D (6 bases). V lost 2 bases, J lost 8 bases, and 10 bases lay in between. Germline V gene data show CDR1 as LGHNA and CDR2 as YSLEER. CDR3 length: 13 residues. The CDR3 loop reads CASSQHRVDEQFF. DNA of the CDR3: TGCGCCAGCAGCCAACACAGGGTAGATGAGCAGTTCTTC.

The chain carries TRBV6-5 and TRBJ2-7, with D perhaps matching TRBD1 (5 bases). Germline values: CDR1 MNHEY, CDR2 SVGAGI. The CDR3 consists of 15 residues. Trimming left V 0 bases short and J 0 bases short, with 9 bases between. CDR3 nucleotides: TGTGCCAGCAGTTACTCTCCAGGGCGCTCCTACGAGCAGTACTTC. The encoded protein is CASSYSPGRSYEQYF.

In its sample, this clone was seen once. In DNA, the CDR3 is TGTGCCAGCAGTCTGACTAGCGGGGAGACAGATACGCAGTATTTT. It specifies CASSLTSGETDTQYF. The chain uses TRBV7-2 and TRBJ2-3, with 11 bases fitting TRBD2. CDR1 SGHTA and CDR2 FQGNSA come from the germline V gene. This CDR3 region has 15 residues. J lost 3 bases, V lost 6 bases, and 5 bases had no gene match.

The rearrangement joins TRBV6-5 to TRBJ1-2, with D hard to call. V gave up 0 bases and J gave up 0 bases, with 11 bases separating them. In germline, CDR1 is MNHEY, CDR2 SVGAGI. The CDR3 contains 16 residues. CDR3 coding DNA: TGTGCCAGCAGTTACTCTGGCAGGCGACCTAACTATGGCTACACCTTC. This translates into CASSYSGRRPNYGYTF.

The genes are TRBV28 and TRBJ2-1; 7 bases fit TRBD2. Germline CDR1 and CDR2: MDHEN and SYDVKM. V was clipped by 6 bases and J by 2 bases; unmatched bases: 7. CDR3 length: 15 amino acids. CDR3 nucleotide sequence: TGTGCCAGCAGCCCCGGGGGGTCAGCCTACAATGAGCAGTTCTTC. Translating it yields CASSPGGSAYNEQFF.

J is TRBJ2-7 and V is TRBV9; possible D gene TRBD2, 5 bases. Trimming cost V 0 bases and J 6 bases, with 16 bases left between them. Germline V gene sequence: CDR1 SGDLS, CDR2 YYNGEE. CDR3 length: 15 amino acids. For the CDR3, the DNA is TGTGCCAGCAGCGTAGATCCAGCGACGGGATCCGAGCAGTACTTC. Translation gives CASSVDPATGSEQYF.

This clone was seen only once. The rearrangement uses TRBV18 and TRBJ1-2; possibly TRBD1 for D (5 bases). This CDR3 is 15 amino acids long. Trimming left V 6 bases short and J 6 bases short, with 20 bases between. In germline, CDR1 is KGHSH, CDR2 LQKENI. CDR3 nucleotides: TGTGCCAGCTCTGTGAACCGGGACTCGGCCGATGGCTACACCTTC. Translating it yields CASSVNRDSADGYTF.

The genes are TRBV5-5 and TRBJ2-7, with TRBD1 identical over 8 bases. CDR3 length: 15 residues. V shed 4 bases, J shed 5 bases, and the junction held 11 bases outside the gene matches. Germline CDR1 SGHKS, CDR2 YYEKEE (reference sequence). The CDR3 DNA follows: TGTGCCAGCAGCCCTGGTCCAGGGGGCAAAGACGAGCAGTACTTC. Translated, it gives CASSPGPGGKDEQYF.

The CDR3 here is CAWSARNEQFF. DNA of the CDR3: TGTGCCTGGAGCGCGCGCAATGAGCAGTTCTTC. The V call is TRBV30, the J call TRBJ2-1; D remains ambiguous. V gave up 3 bases and J gave up 6 bases, with 6 bases separating them. The CDR3 contains 11 residues. CDR1 and CDR2 from the germline V gene are GTSNPN and SVGIG (reference sequence).

In this sample, this clone turned up once. The chain has TRBV27 and TRBJ1-5, with 9 positions matching TRBD1. CDR1 and CDR2 from the germline V gene are MNHEY and SMNVEV (reference sequence). This CDR3 comprises 17 residues. After removal of 2 bases from V and 0 bases from J, the junction contained 5 bases not matched to a gene. This CDR3 reads CASSLKTGGYSNQPQHF. In nucleotides, the CDR3 is TGTGCCAGCAGTTTAAAGACAGGGGGATATAGCAATCAGCCCCAGCATTTT.

This clone was observed once. CDR3 protein: CASSFTPGESGNTIYF. The CDR3 region has the DNA TGTGCCAGCAGCTTCACCCCCGGGGAGAGTGGAAACACCATATATTTT. The chain couples TRBV13 to TRBJ1-3; D unclear. Trimming cost V 3 bases and J 3 bases, with 15 bases left between them. The CDR3 spans 16 residues. The germline CDR1 and CDR2 sequences are PRHDT and FYEKMQ (reference sequence).

There are a few counts of this clone. V usage is TRBV6-6 and J usage is TRBJ2-3; 10 positions agree with TRBD2. From germline, CDR1 is MNHNY and CDR2 SVGAGI (reference sequence). CDR3 length equals 14 residues. V lost 9 bases and J lost 1; bases outside the gene matches: 4. The CDR3 nucleotides read TGTGCCAGTCAACTAGCGGGACGCACAGATACGCAGTATTTT. Its translation: CASQLAGRTDTQYF.